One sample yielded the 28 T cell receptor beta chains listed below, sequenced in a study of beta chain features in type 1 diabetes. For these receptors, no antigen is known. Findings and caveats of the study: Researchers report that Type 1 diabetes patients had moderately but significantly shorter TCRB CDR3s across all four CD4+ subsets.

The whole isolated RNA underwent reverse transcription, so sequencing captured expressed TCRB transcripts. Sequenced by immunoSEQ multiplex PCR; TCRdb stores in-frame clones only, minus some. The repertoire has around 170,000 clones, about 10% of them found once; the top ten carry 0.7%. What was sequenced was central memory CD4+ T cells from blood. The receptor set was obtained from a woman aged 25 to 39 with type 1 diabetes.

The CDR3 nucleotides are TGTGCCAGCAGCTCCACTGGACAGCCCCAAGAGACCCAGTACTTC. Translated: CASSSTGQPQETQYF. The chain couples TRBV5-6 to TRBJ2-5, with D tentatively TRBD1 (6 bases). Deletions cut 3 bases from V and 1 base from J, with 13 bases between. The length of the CDR3 is 15 residues. Germline V gives CDR1 SGHDT, CDR2 YYEEEE.

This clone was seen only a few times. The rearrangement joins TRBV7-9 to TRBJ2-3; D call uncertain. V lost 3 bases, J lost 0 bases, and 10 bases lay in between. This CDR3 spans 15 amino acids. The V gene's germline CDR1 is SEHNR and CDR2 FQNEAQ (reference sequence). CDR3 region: CASSFSRSSTDTQYF. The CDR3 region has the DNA TGTGCCAGCAGCTTCAGCAGGTCTAGCACAGATACGCAGTATTTT.

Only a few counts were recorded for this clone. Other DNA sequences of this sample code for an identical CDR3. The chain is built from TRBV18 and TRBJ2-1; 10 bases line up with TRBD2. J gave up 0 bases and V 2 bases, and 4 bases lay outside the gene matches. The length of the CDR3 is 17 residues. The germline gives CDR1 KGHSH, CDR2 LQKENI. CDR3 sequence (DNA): TGTGCCAGCTCACCAAGGACTAGCGGCAGCTCCTACAATGAGCAGTTCTTC. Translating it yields CASSPRTSGSSYNEQFF. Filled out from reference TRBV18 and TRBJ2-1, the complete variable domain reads NAGVMQNPRHLVRRRGQEARLRCSPMKGHSHVYWYRQLPEEGLKFMVYLQKENIIDESGMPKERFSAEFPKEGPSILRIQQVVRGDSAAYFCASSPRTSGSSYNEQFFGPGTRLTVL.

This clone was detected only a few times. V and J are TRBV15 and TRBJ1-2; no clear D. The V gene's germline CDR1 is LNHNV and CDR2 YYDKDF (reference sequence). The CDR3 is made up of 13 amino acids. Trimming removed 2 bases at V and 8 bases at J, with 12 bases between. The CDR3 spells CATSRNQIEGYTF. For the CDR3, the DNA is TGTGCCACCAGCAGAAATCAAATAGAAGGCTACACCTTC.

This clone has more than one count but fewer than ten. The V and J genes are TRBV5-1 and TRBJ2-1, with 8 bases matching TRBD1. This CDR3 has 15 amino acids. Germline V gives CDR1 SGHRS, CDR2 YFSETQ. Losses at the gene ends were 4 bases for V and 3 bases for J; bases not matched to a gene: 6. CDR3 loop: CASSQFGTGYNEQFF. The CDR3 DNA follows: TGCGCCAGCAGCCAATTCGGGACAGGCTACAATGAGCAGTTCTTC.

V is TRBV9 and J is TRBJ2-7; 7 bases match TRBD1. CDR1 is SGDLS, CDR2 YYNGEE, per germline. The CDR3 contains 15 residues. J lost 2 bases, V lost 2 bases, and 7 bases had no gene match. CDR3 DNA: TGTGCCAGCAGCGTGAGTACGGGACAGACCTACGAGCAGTACTTC. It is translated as CASSVSTGQTYEQYF. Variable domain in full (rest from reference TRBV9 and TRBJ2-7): DSGVTQTPKHLITATGQRVTLRCSPRSGDLSVYWYQQSLDQGLQFLIQYYNGEERAKGNILERFSAQQFPDLHSELNLSSLELGDSALYFCASSVSTGQTYEQYFGPGTRLTVT.

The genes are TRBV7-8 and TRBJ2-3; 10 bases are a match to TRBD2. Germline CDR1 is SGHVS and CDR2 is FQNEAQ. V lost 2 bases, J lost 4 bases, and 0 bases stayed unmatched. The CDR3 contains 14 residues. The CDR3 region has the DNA TGTGCCAGCAGCTTACTAGCGGGAGCAGATACGCAGTATTTT. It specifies CASSLLAGADTQYF.

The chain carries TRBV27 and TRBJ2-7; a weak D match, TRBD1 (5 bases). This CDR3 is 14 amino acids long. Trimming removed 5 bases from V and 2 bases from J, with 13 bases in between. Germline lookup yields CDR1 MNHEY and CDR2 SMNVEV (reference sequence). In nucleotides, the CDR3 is TGTGCCAGCAGTACACGGACAACGACCTACGAGCAGTACTTC. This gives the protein CASSTRTTTYEQYF.

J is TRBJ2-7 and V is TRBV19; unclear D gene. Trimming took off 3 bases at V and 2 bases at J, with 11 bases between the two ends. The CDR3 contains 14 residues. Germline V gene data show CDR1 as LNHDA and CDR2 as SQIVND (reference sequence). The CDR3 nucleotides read TGTGCCAGTAGTATTGACATTCGGACCTACGAGCAGTACTTC. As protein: CASSIDIRTYEQYF.

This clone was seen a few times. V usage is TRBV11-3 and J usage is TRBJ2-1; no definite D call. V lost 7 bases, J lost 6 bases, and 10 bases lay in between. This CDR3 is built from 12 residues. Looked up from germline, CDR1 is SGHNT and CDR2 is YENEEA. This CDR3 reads CASTSASNEQFF. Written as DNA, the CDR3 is TGTGCCAGCACGTCCGCGTCCAATGAGCAGTTCTTC.

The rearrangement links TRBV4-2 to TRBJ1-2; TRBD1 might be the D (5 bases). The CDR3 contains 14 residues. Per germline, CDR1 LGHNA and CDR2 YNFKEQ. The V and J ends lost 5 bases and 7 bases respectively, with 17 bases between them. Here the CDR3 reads CASSSLDRAVGYTF. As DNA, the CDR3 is TGTGCCAGCAGCTCCTTAGACAGAGCTGTTGGCTACACCTTC.

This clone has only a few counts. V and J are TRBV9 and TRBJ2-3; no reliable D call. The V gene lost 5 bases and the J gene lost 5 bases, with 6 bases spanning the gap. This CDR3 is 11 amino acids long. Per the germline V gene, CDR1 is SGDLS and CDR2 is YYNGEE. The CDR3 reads CASRQVDTQYF. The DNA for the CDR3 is TGTGCCAGCAGGCAGGTAGATACGCAGTATTTT.

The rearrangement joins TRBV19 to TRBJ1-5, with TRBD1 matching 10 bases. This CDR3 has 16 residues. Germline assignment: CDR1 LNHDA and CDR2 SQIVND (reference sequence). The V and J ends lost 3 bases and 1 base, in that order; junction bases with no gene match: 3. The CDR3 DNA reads TGTGCCAGTAGTATGCGACAGGGGGCCAGCAATCAGCCCCAGCATTTT. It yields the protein CASSMRQGASNQPQHF.

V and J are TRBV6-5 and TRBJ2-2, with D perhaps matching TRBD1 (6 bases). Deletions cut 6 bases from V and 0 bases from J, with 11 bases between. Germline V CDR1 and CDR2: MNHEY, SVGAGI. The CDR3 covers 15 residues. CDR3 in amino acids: CASRYDRSNTGELFF. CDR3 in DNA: TGTGCCAGCAGATACGACAGGTCGAACACCGGGGAGCTGTTTTTT.

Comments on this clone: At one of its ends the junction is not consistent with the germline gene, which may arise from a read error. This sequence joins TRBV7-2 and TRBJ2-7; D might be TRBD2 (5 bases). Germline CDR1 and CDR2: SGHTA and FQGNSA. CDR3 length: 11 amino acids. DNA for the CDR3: TGTGCCAGCAGCTTGGGCGGGTGGCTCCACTTC. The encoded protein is CASSLGGWLHF.

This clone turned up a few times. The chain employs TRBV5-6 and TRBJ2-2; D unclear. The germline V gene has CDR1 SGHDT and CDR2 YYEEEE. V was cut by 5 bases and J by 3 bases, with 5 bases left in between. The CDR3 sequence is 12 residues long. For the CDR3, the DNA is TGTGCCAGCAGGACTTACACCGGGGAGCTGTTTTTT. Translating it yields CASRTYTGELFF.

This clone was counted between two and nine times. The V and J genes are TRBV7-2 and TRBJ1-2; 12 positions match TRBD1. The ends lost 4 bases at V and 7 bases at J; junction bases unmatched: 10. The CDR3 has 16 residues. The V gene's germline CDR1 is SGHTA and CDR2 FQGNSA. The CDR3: CASSSFLGQGAGGYTF. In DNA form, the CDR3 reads TGTGCCAGCAGCTCCTTCTTGGGACAGGGGGCGGGTGGCTACACCTTC.

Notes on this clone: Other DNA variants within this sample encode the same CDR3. The CDR3 spells CASSLLPGEAFF. The CDR3, as DNA: TGTGCCAGCAGTCTCCTCCCAGGTGAAGCTTTCTTT. V and J are TRBV28 and TRBJ1-1, with D uncertain. The CDR3 sequence is 12 residues long. The germline gives CDR1 MDHEN, CDR2 SYDVKM. V shed 5 bases and J shed 7 bases, with 11 bases lying between them.

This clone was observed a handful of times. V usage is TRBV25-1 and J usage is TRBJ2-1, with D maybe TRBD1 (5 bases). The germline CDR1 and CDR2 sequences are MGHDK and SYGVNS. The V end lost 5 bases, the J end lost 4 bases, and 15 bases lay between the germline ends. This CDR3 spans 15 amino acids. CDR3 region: CASSSSGHPYNEQFF. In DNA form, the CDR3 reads TGTGCCAGCAGTTCTTCTGGACATCCTTACAATGAGCAGTTCTTC.

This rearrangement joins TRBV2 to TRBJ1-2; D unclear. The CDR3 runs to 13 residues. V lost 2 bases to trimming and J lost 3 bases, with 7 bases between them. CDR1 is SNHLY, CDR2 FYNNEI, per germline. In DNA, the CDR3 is TGTGCCAGCAGTGAAAAGACTTACTATGGCTACACCTTC. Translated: CASSEKTYYGYTF.

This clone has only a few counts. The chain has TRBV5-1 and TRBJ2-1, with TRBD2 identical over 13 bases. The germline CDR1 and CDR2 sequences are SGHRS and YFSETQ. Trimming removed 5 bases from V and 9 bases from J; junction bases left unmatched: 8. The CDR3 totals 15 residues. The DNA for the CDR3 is TGCGCCAGCAGTAGTGTGACTAGCGGGAGGAGTGAGCAGTTCTTC. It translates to CASSSVTSGRSEQFF.

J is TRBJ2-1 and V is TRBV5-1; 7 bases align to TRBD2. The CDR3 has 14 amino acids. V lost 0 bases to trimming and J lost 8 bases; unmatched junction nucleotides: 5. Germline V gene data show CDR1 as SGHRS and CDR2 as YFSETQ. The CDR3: CASSLGGSWDEQFF. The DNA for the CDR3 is TGCGCCAGCAGCTTGGGCGGGAGTTGGGATGAGCAGTTCTTC.

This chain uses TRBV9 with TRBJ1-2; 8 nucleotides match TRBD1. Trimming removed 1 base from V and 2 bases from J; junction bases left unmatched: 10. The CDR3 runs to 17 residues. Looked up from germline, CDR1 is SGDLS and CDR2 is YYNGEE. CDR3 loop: CASSVIPGTGTNYGYTF. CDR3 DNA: TGTGCCAGCAGCGTAATACCTGGGACAGGCACAAACTATGGCTACACCTTC.

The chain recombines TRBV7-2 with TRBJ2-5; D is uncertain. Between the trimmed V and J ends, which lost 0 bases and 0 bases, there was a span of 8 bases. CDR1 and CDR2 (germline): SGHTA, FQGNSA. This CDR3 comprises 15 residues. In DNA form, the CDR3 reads TGTGCCAGCAGCTTAGCGAATAGCAACCAAGAGACCCAGTACTTC. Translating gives CASSLANSNQETQYF.

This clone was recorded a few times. The CDR3 sequence is CASRVGQGATGANVLTF. CDR3 in DNA: TGTGCCAGCAGGGTCGGACAGGGGGCAACTGGGGCCAACGTCCTGACTTTC. The genes are TRBV7-9 and TRBJ2-6; 11 bases line up with TRBD1. The V gene's germline CDR1 is SEHNR and CDR2 FQNEAQ (reference sequence). The J segment lost 2 bases and the V segment lost 6 bases, leaving 6 bases of the junction unmatched. This CDR3 spans 17 amino acids.

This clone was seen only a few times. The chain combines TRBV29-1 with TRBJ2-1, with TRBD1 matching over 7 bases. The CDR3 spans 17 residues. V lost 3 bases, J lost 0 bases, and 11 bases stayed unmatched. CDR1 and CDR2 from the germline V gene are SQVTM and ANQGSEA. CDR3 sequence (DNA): TGCAGCGTTGATAGAGGGACAGCTCTAAGCTCCTACAATGAGCAGTTCTTC. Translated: CSVDRGTALSSYNEQFF.

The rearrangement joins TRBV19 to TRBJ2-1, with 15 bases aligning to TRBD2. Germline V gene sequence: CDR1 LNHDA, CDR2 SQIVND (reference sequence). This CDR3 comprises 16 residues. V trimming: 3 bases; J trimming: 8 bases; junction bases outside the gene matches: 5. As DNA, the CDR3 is TGTGCCAGTAGTATCCCGGGACTAGCGGGAGGAGATGAGCAGTTCTTC. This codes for CASSIPGLAGGDEQFF.

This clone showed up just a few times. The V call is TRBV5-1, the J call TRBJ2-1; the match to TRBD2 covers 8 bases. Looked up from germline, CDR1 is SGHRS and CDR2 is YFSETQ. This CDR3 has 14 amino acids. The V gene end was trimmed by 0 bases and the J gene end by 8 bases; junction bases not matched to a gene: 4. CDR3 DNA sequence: TGCGCCAGCAGCTTGGCGGGAGGGGAGTATGAGCAGTTCTTC. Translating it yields CASSLAGGEYEQFF.